This T cell receptor beta chain derives from a study of STAT5B mutations in CD4+ large granular lymphocyte leukemia. Findings and limits, study-wide: Patient CD4-sorted repertoires stayed more clonal than healthy ones after leukemic-clone removal.

This clone has only a few counts. Its target is unknown. CDR1 is SGHTA and CDR2 is FQGNSA in the germline V gene. V was trimmed by 6 bases and J by 4 bases, leaving 8 bases between them. CDR3 length equals 12 residues. This was a survey-level run. Assay used: immunoSEQ multiplex PCR; TCRdb lists only in-frame clones, some missing. Of about 25,000 clones detected, about 86% appear once; the ten largest clones hold around 0.33%. Control samples were healthy donors' buffy coats. Source material: CD4+ T cells from blood buffy coats. The clonotype originates from a human donor in good health. The V and J genes are TRBV7-2 and TRBJ2-3, with D possibly matching TRBD2 (5 bases). CDR3 region: CASRRGSDTQYF. CDR3 bases: TGTGCCAGCAGACGAGGGTCAGATACGCAGTATTTT.